This is a list of T cell receptor beta chains from one sample in a study of blood T cell repertoires in COVID-19. Libraries were prepared by immunoSEQ multiplex PCR; TCRdb keeps only in-frame clonotypes and omits some of them. In the table there are a few hundred thousand clones, roughly nine tenths of which are singletons. Specimen: peripheral blood. The source is a young man with active or convalescent COVID-19. CDR3s include the opening cysteine and the closing phenylalanine or tryptophan. A D gene is named only where the DNA matches it firmly. Clone size appears in some rows only: once, few, many, or a class for an expanded clone.

V gene	J gene	D gene	clone size	CDR3 DNA	CDR3 protein
TRBV20-1	TRBJ2-5	TRBD2	-	TGCAGTGCTAGTCGGCTAGCGGGCTTCTCTGGAGTGACCCAGTACTTC	CSASRLAGFSGVTQYF
TRBV4-1	TRBJ2-1	TRBD2	-	TGCGCCAGCAGCCGACTAGCGGAGTACAATGAGCAGTTCTTC	CASSRLAEYNEQFF
TRBV27	TRBJ2-3	-	-	TGTGCCAGCAGTTTAAGGTACGGAGGCACAGATACGCAGTATTTT	CASSLRYGGTDTQYF
TRBV7-9	TRBJ2-7	-	few	TGTGCCAGCAGCCCGTCCCACGAGCAGTACTTC	CASSPSHEQYF
TRBV19	TRBJ2-1	TRBD2	-	TGTGCCAGCGAGGCGGGACTAGCGGGGGGGCGCTCCTACAATGAGCAGTTCTTC	CASEAGLAGGRSYNEQFF
TRBV6-5	TRBJ2-2	TRBD2	-	TGTGCCAGCAGGCTAGCGGGAGGTTACACCGGGGAACTGTTTTTT	CASRLAGGYTGELFF
TRBV7-9	TRBJ1-1	-	-	TGTGCCAGCAGCAGTCTGACAGGAATCACTGAAGCTTTCTTT	CASSSLTGITEAFF
TRBV7-9	TRBJ2-7	-	-	TGTGCCAGCAGCCCCCCCGCTGGGGACATAGGCTTC	CASSPPAGDIGF
TRBV18	TRBJ2-2	TRBD1	-	TGTGCCAGCACTCCCGGGACAGGACTGTTTTTT	CASTPGTGLFF
TRBV12-5	TRBJ1-6	TRBD1	once	TGTGCTAGTGGCCGGGGACAGCGAAATTCACCCCTCCACTTT	CASGRGQRNSPLHF
TRBV18	TRBJ1-1	-	once	TGTGCCAGCTTAGCTGACAGGCTAAACACTGAAGCTTTCTTT	CASLADRLNTEAFF
TRBV11-2	TRBJ1-1	-	-	TGTGCCAGCAGCTTAGGTAACATGAACACTGAAGCTTTCTTT	CASSLGNMNTEAFF
TRBV6-5	TRBJ1-6	TRBD1	-	TGTGCCAGCAGTTACGGGACAGGAGAGAATTCACCCCTCCACTTT	CASSYGTGENSPLHF
TRBV10-1	TRBJ1-2	-	-	TGCGCCAGCAGTTCGGCTGACGGGGGCTACACCTTC	CASSSADGGYTF
TRBV30	TRBJ2-2	TRBD2	once	TGTGCCTGGACATTCAGCGGGAGGTATACCGGGGAGCTGTTTTTT	CAWTFSGRYTGELFF
TRBV5-6	TRBJ1-1	TRBD1	-	TGTGCCAGCAGCTTGTCGACAGGGAGGAACACTGAAGCTTTCTTT	CASSLSTGRNTEAFF
TRBV2	TRBJ1-1	-	few	TGTGCCAGTCGTCAGAAAGCTTTCTTT	CASRQKAFF
TRBV30	TRBJ2-2	-	-	TGTGCCTGGAGTGTATCAGGATCCGGGGAGCTGTTTTTT	CAWSVSGSGELFF
TRBV24-1	TRBJ1-2	-	-	TGTGCCACCAGTGACCCCATCTATGGCTACACCTTC	CATSDPIYGYTF
TRBV5-1	TRBJ2-3	TRBD2	-	TGCGCCAGCACCACTGGCGGGGGGGCAGTAGATACGCAGTATTTT	CASTTGGGAVDTQYF
TRBV10-3	TRBJ2-2	-	-	TGTGCCATCAGTGAGCTGGGCGGGATGAACACCGGGGAGCTGTTTTTT	CAISELGGMNTGELFF
TRBV27	TRBJ1-6	TRBD1	-	TGTGCCAGCAGTTTATCGAGGGGGCCAGGGTCACCCCTCCACTTT	CASSLSRGPGSPLHF
TRBV19	TRBJ1-2	TRBD1	-	TGTGCCAGTAGTATCCGAGGGGGCCTATGGGGCGGCTACACCTTC	CASSIRGGLWGGYTF
TRBV6-2/TRBV6-3	TRBJ1-1	-	-	TGTGCCAGCAGTCCAGTGGCCACTGAAGCTTTCTTT	CASSPVATEAFF
TRBV5-4	TRBJ1-1	TRBD1	-	TGTGCCAGCAGCTTGGGACAGGGTGGAACTGAAGCTTTCTTT	CASSLGQGGTEAFF
TRBV12-3/TRBV12-4	TRBJ2-5	-	-	TGTGCCAGCAGTTTTAATGGGGCAGAGACCCAGTACTTC	CASSFNGAETQYF
TRBV12-3/TRBV12-4	TRBJ2-7	-	-	TGTGCCAGCAGTTCGGACATTGCCTACGAGCAGTACTTC	CASSSDIAYEQYF
TRBV5-3	TRBJ2-2	-	-	TGTGCCAGAAGCTCTATTTCCGCCGGGGAGCTGTTTTTT	CARSSISAGELFF
TRBV10-3	TRBJ2-1	TRBD1	-	TGTGCCATCAACATGGACGGGTTCCCAGGGGGCAATGAGCAGTTCTTC	CAINMDGFPGGNEQFF
TRBV11-3	TRBJ2-2	-	-	TGTGCCAGCAGCTTCTCCTCCGGGGAGCTGTTTTTT	CASSFSSGELFF
TRBV7-2	TRBJ2-2	TRBD1	-	TGTGCCAGCAGCTTAGGACAGGGGTATGCCGGGGAGCTGTTTTTT	CASSLGQGYAGELFF
TRBV11-2	TRBJ1-3	-	once	TGTGCCAGCAGCCCGGACAGAAACTCTGGAAACACCATATATTTT	CASSPDRNSGNTIYF
TRBV5-1	TRBJ2-5	-	-	TGCGCCAGCAGCTACCGTGGGCAGGGACAAGAGACCCAGTACTTC	CASSYRGQGQETQYF
TRBV28	TRBJ2-5	TRBD2	once	TGTGCCAGCAGTTCTCCATTAGCGGGGATGGAGACCCAGTACTTC	CASSSPLAGMETQYF
TRBV6-5	TRBJ2-4	TRBD1	-	TGTGCCAGCAGCGGAGGGGGGACAGGGGGCGACATTCAGTACTTC	CASSGGGTGGDIQYF
TRBV9	TRBJ2-7	-	-	TGTGCCAGCAGCGGGAGTAACTCCTACGAGCAGTACTTC	CASSGSNSYEQYF
TRBV30	TRBJ2-3	-	once	TGTGCCTGGAGTTCCCCCGGTAGCCGGGTGGGAGATACGCAGTATTTT	CAWSSPGSRVGDTQYF
TRBV2	TRBJ2-7	-	-	TGTGCCAGCAGTACCAGGGGTGCCTACGAGCAGTACTTC	CASSTRGAYEQYF
TRBV19	TRBJ1-1	TRBD1	-	TGTGCCAGTAGACCACAGGGGGGAGTGAACACTGAAGCTTTCTTT	CASRPQGGVNTEAFF
TRBV30	TRBJ1-6	TRBD1	-	TGTGCCGGAGGGACAGATTCACCCCTCCACTTT	CAGGTDSPLHF
TRBV7-3	TRBJ2-3	TRBD2	-	TGTGCCAGCAGCCTCGGGACTAGCGGGAGGCGAGATACGCAGTATTTT	CASSLGTSGRRDTQYF
TRBV9	TRBJ2-1	-	-	TGTGCCAGCAGCCCACCAAGAACTAGTGGGCAGTTCTTC	CASSPPRTSGQFF
TRBV7-9	TRBJ2-1	TRBD2	-	TGTGCCAGCAGCGAATGGACTAGCGGGAGCTCCTACAATGAGCAGTTCTTC	CASSEWTSGSSYNEQFF
TRBV7-2	TRBJ2-1	TRBD2	-	TGTGCCAGCAGCCGGACTAGCGGGGGCCACAGCTCCTACAATGAGCAGTTCTTC	CASSRTSGGHSSYNEQFF
TRBV19	TRBJ1-4	-	few	TGTGCCAGTAGTGCGTCCTACGGGTCTAATGAAAAACTGTTTTTT	CASSASYGSNEKLFF